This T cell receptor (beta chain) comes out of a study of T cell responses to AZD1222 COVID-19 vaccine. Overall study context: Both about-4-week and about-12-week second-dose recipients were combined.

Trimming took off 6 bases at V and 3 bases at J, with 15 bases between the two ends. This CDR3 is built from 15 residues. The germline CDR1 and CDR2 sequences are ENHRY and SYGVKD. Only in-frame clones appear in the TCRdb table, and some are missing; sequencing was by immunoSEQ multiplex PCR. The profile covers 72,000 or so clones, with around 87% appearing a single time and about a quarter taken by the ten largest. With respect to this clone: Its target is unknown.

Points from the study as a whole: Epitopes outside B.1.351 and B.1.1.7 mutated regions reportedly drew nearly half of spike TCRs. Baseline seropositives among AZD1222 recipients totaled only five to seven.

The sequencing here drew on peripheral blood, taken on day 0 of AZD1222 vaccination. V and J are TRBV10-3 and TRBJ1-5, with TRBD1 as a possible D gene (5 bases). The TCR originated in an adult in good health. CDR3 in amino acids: CAISGDRVYNQPQHF. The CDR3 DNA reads TGTGCCATCAGCGGGGACCGGGTTTACAATCAGCCCCAGCATTTT.